The T cell receptor beta chain under discussion was sequenced for a study of OX40 agonist ivuxolimab in advanced cancers. Study-level information: At 0.01 to 10 mg/kg, ivuxolimab was administered intravenously to patients every 2 weeks.

Using immunoSEQ multiplex PCR, the repertoire was profiled, and TCRdb retains in-frame clones only, with some absent. The sample yields tens of thousands of clones, around nine tenths seen once. Trimming pared 7 bases from V and 0 bases from J, leaving 13 bases between. The CDR3 loop spans 15 amino acids. Per the germline V gene, CDR1 is MNHNS and CDR2 is SASEGT. V usage is TRBV6-1 and J usage is TRBJ2-1; D ambiguous. The sample consisted of CD4+ or CD8+ T cells sorted from blood, taken in a trial of the OX40 agonist ivuxolimab. This clonotype was sampled from an adult with an advanced solid tumor such as melanoma, head and neck, liver or kidney cancer. CDR3 DNA: TGTGCCAGCACCGAACGACTTAGCTCCTACAATGAGCAGTTCTTC. Its protein is CASTERLSSYNEQFF.